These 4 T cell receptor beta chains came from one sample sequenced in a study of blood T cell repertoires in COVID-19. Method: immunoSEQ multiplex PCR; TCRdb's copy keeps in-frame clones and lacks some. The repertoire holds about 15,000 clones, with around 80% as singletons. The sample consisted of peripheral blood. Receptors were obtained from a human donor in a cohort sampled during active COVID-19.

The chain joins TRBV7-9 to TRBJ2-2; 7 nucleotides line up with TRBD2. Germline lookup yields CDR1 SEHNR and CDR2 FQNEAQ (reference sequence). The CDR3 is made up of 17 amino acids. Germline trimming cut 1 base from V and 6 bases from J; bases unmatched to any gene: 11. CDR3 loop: CASSLGKVGLGPGELFF. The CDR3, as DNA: TGTGCCAGCAGCTTAGGCAAAGTAGGACTAGGTCCCGGGGAGCTGTTTTTT.

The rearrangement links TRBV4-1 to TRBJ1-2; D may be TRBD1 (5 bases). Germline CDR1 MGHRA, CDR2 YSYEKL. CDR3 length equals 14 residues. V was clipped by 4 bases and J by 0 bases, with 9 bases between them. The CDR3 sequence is CASSLGGPNYGYTF. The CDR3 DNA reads TGCGCCAGCAGCCTCGGGGGACCTAACTATGGCTACACCTTC.

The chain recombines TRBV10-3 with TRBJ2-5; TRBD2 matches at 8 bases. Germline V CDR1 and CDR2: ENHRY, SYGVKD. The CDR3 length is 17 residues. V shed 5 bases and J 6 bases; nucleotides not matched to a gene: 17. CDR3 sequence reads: CAISPPGGAGVAKTQYF. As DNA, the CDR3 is TGTGCCATCAGTCCACCGGGGGGAGCGGGAGTGGCTAAGACCCAGTACTTC.

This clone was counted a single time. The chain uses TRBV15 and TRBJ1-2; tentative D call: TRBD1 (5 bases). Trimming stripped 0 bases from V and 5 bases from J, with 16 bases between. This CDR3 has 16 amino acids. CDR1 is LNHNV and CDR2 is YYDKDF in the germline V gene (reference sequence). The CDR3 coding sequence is TGTGCCACCAGCAGAGATCTAGAAGCAGGGTCTTATGGCTACACCTTC. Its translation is CATSRDLEAGSYGYTF.